This T cell receptor (beta chain) came from a study of response to subunit inactivated influenza vaccine. TCRdb redid the calling of the RT-PCR reads with MiXCR, one entry per CDR3 protein. The data show some 550,000 distinct CDR3 sequences, around 25% seen once. The germline V gene has CDR1 SSHAT and CDR2 FNYEAQ (reference sequence). V was trimmed by 2 bases and J by 6 bases, leaving 14 bases between them. The CDR3 extends over 16 amino acids. These records were also assigned to another study, of T cells expressing NK-cell markers. That source adds: UMIs accompanied the 5'RACE template switching by which TCR beta cDNA was made. Seven of the eight sequenced donors were classified as HCMV-seropositive, and one was classified as seronegative. In several experiments, sorting was confined to alpha-beta TCR T cells through use of an anti-gamma-delta TCR antibody.

The specimen was CD4+ T cells sorted from PBMCs, collected roughly 12 days after vaccination. The genes are TRBV7-7 and TRBJ1-6, with a possible D match to TRBD1 (5 bases). The sequence was obtained from a man aged 50-60 years who received an inactivated influenza vaccine. CDR3 amino acids: CASSLSRTGVNSPLHF. The CDR3 region has the DNA TGTGCCAGCAGCTTAAGCCGTACGGGGGTTAATTCACCCCTCCACTTT.